The T cell receptor beta chain described here comes from a study of T cell responses to AZD1222 COVID-19 vaccine. Regarding the study as a whole: After the peak T cell response, and only then, were repertoires sampled. Compared with day 0, the breadth and depth of the Spike-specific TCR repertoire rose significantly after two doses of AZD1222.

Produced via immunoSEQ multiplex PCR; TCRdb's table is partial and in-frame only. The repertoire holds around 80,000 clones, with approximately 85% as singletons. For this clone: What it binds is unknown.

The CDR3 extends over 15 amino acids. V lost 6 bases and J 1 base, leaving 15 bases between the germline ends. Germline V lookup: CDR1 MNHNY, CDR2 SVGAGI (reference sequence). The V and J genes are TRBV6-6 and TRBJ1-1, with a weak D call TRBD1 (5 bases). This receptor was identified in an adult who received the AZD1222 COVID-19 vaccine. Sequencing was performed on peripheral blood, taken 28 days after the second AZD1222 dose. In nucleotides, the CDR3 is TGTGCCAGCAGATCCCCTCCGGGGGGGAACACTGAAGCTTTCTTT. Protein: CASRSPPGGNTEAFF.